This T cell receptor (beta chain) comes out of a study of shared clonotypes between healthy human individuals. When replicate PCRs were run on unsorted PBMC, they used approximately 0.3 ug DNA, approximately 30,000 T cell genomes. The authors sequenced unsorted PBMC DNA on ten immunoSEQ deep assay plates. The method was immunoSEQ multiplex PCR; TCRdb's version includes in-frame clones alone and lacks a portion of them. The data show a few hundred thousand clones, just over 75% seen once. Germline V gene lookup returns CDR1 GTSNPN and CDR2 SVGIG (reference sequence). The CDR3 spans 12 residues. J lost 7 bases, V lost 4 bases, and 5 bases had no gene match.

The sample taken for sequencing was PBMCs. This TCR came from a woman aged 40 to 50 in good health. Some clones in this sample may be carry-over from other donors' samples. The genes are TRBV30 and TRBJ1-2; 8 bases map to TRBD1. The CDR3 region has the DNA TGTGCCTGGACAGGGGGCGCGGTTGGCTACACCTTC. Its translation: CAWTGGAVGYTF.